This T cell receptor beta chain was obtained from a study of shared clonotypes between healthy human individuals. A note on this clone: The antigen is unknown.

Selected positively for CCR7 and CD45RO-negative, naive CD8 cells excluded terminally differentiated effector memory CD45RA+ cells. Clones were read by immunoSEQ multiplex PCR, and TCRdb kept only the in-frame ones, dropping some. The table shows around 2,100,000 clones, with about 95% occurring only once. V lost 3 bases and J lost 3; bases outside the gene matches: 6. The CDR3 is 15 residues long. From germline, CDR1 is LNHDA and CDR2 SQIVND (reference sequence). Whole-study findings and limits: Rarefaction showed that sequencing of sorted subsets was incomplete (despite large depth).

This chain joins TRBV19 and TRBJ1-2; 8 bases fit TRBD1. This sequence originates from a man aged 18 to 30 in good health. Sample: naive CD8+ T cells sorted from blood. The CDR3 nucleotides read TGTGCCAGTAGTATTCCCGCAGGGGGCCACTATGGCTACACCTTC. Translation gives CASSIPAGGHYGYTF.